This paragraph reports one T cell receptor (beta chain). The data are from a study of T cells expressing NK-cell markers. From its re-call of the 5' RACE reads, TCRdb lists each CDR3 protein once, without DNA. Its listing shows approximately 550,000 distinct CDR3 sequences. This CDR3 is 14 amino acids long. Material for sequencing was blood T cells: a sorted CD56 or NKG2C T cell subset, CD4+ or CD8+ T cells, or bulk PBMC T cells (not recorded which). The clonotype originates from a man between 18 and 35 years old in good health. This chain links TRBV12-3 or TRBV12-4 with TRBJ2-3; TCRdb's D call, TRBD2, is unchecked because there is no DNA. The CDR3 here is CASSQTSSTDTQYF.